This passage covers 19 T cell receptor beta chains from one sample sequenced in a study of T cell responses to AZD1222 COVID-19 vaccine. Data came from immunoSEQ multiplex PCR; TCRdb stores just in-frame clones and leaves some out. The sample includes 150,000 or so clones, roughly nine tenths of them seen just once. This specimen was peripheral blood, taken 28 days after the second AZD1222 dose. Receptors originate from an adult who received the AZD1222 COVID-19 vaccine.

The V gene is TRBV7-9, the J gene TRBJ1-5; maybe TRBD1 (5 bases). V lost 1 base to trimming and J lost 3 bases, with 7 bases between them. Germline CDR1 reads SEHNR; CDR2 reads FQNEAQ (reference sequence). The CDR3 runs 14 residues. CDR3 coding DNA: TGTGCCAGCAGCTTAGGGACAAACAATCAGCCCCAGCATTTT. Protein product: CASSLGTNNQPQHF.

The J gene is TRBJ2-3, the V gene TRBV30; possible D gene TRBD2, 5 bases. Per the germline V gene, CDR1 is GTSNPN and CDR2 is SVGIG (reference sequence). CDR3 size: 14 residues. Trimming took 5 bases from V and 0 from J, leaving 12 bases between them. The CDR3, as DNA: TGTGCCTGGTCCGGAGGCCGTAGCACAGATACGCAGTATTTT. It yields the protein CAWSGGRSTDTQYF.

The rearrangement joins TRBV12-3 or TRBV12-4 to TRBJ1-4; 7 nucleotides align to TRBD1. The V and J ends lost 7 bases and 4 bases, in that order; junction bases with no gene match: 3. The CDR3 is 13 amino acids. CDR3 sequence reads: CASTRDSNEKLFF. CDR3 nucleotides: TGTGCCAGCACACGGGACAGTAATGAAAAACTGTTTTTT.

The V call is TRBV9, the J call TRBJ2-7, with TRBD2 identical over 7 bases. Germline values: CDR1 SGDLS, CDR2 YYNGEE. Germline trimming cut 4 bases from V and 7 bases from J; bases unmatched to any gene: 5. The CDR3 extends over 12 amino acids. In DNA, the CDR3 is TGTGCCAGCAGCCAGACCGGGGGGGAGCAGTACTTC. Protein sequence: CASSQTGGEQYF.

The CDR3 region is CASSSPETGYEQYF. In nucleotides, the CDR3 is TGTGCCAGCAGCTCCCCCGAGACCGGCTACGAGCAGTACTTC. This chain joins TRBV5-4 and TRBJ2-7, with unresolved D. Germline loops: CDR1 SGHNT, CDR2 YYREEE (reference sequence). V was shortened by 3 bases and J by 3 bases, with 13 bases between the two germline ends. CDR3 length: 14 amino acids.

CDR3 sequence (DNA): TGTGCCAGCAGCCGGAGCGACAGGGGAGAGACCCAGTACTTC. Its protein product is CASSRSDRGETQYF. This chain uses TRBV3-1 (or the pseudogene TRBV3-2) with TRBJ2-5, with 8 positions matching TRBD1. The CDR3 is 14 amino acids. CDR1 LGHDT and CDR2 YNNKEL come from the germline V gene (reference sequence). With 4 bases clipped from V and 4 bases from J, the junction kept 5 bases outside the gene matches.

The V and J genes are TRBV7-3 and TRBJ2-2; no clear D gene. The germline V and J ends were trimmed by 5 bases and 1 base, with 23 bases remaining between them. The length of the CDR3 is 19 residues. The germline V gene encodes CDR1 SGHTA and CDR2 FQGTGA. The CDR3 DNA sequence: TGTGCCAGCAGCCCCGGGCCAAAGCTAGGAATTATGAACACCGGGGAGCTGTTTTTT. It codes for CASSPGPKLGIMNTGELFF.

The chain recombines TRBV6-1 with TRBJ1-1, with no clear D. Germline lookup yields CDR1 MNHNS and CDR2 SASEGT. Trimming pared 0 bases from V and 0 bases from J, leaving 11 bases between. The CDR3 contains 16 residues. Here the CDR3 reads CASSEALGKMNTEAFF. The CDR3 DNA sequence: TGTGCCAGCAGTGAAGCGCTGGGCAAAATGAACACTGAAGCTTTCTTT.

This clone has a single count. The J gene is TRBJ2-1, the V gene TRBV5-1; TRBD1 might be the D (6 bases). The CDR3 is made up of 15 amino acids. The V gene's germline CDR1 is SGHRS and CDR2 YFSETQ. Trimming removed 0 bases from V and 6 bases from J, with 13 bases in between. CDR3 sequence: CASSLEGVRGNEQFF. The CDR3 DNA is TGCGCCAGCAGCTTGGAGGGGGTCAGGGGCAATGAGCAGTTCTTC.

The chain recombines TRBV7-2 with TRBJ2-3; 8 bases agree with TRBD2. The ends lost 2 bases at V and 7 bases at J; junction bases unmatched: 8. The CDR3 is made up of 15 amino acids. The germline CDR1 and CDR2 sequences are SGHTA and FQGNSA. The CDR3 nucleotides are TGTGCCAGCAGCTTAAACAAGCGGGAGAGAAATACGCAGTATTTT. Translating it yields CASSLNKRERNTQYF.

The chain is built from TRBV12-3 or TRBV12-4 and TRBJ1-2, with D possibly matching TRBD1 (6 bases). The germline V and J ends were trimmed by 2 bases and 8 bases, with 9 bases remaining between them. The CDR3 consists of 12 residues. This CDR3 reads CASSLRGGGYTF. Here the CDR3 DNA reads TGTGCCAGCAGTTTAAGGGGGGGCGGCTACACCTTC.

The genes are TRBV7-9 and TRBJ1-3; weak D call: TRBD1 (5 bases). CDR1 SEHNR and CDR2 FQNEAQ come from the germline V gene (reference sequence). The CDR3 is 13 residues long. The V end was cut by 6 bases, the J end by 0 bases, with 6 bases between. The CDR3 DNA reads TGTGCCAGCAGAGACAGCTCTGGAAACACCATATATTTT. It yields the protein CASRDSSGNTIYF. The variable domain in full, with the rest retrieved from reference TRBV7-9 and TRBJ1-3, is DTGVSQNPRHKITKRGQNVTFRCDPISEHNRLYWYRQTLGQGPEFLTYFQNEAQLEKSRLLSDRFSAERPKGSFSTLEIQRTEQGDSAMYLCASRDSSGNTIYFGEGSWLTVV.

This clone was found once. The V and J genes are TRBV2 and TRBJ2-3; 12 positions match TRBD2. The V gene's germline CDR1 is SNHLY and CDR2 FYNNEI. With 4 bases clipped from V and 3 bases from J, the junction kept 2 bases outside the gene matches. The CDR3 spans 15 residues. The CDR3 DNA reads as TGTGCCAGCAGTGCTAGCGGGAGGGGTACAGATACGCAGTATTTT. This encodes CASSASGRGTDTQYF.

This clone was counted between two and nine times. The rearrangement joins TRBV12-3 or TRBV12-4 to TRBJ1-5; D remains unclear. The V and J ends lost 6 bases and 0 bases respectively, with 6 bases between them. The CDR3 length is 13 residues. The CDR3 region has the DNA TGTGCCAGCAGGGTGCGTAGCAATCAGCCCCAGCATTTT. It is translated as CASRVRSNQPQHF.

The chain joins TRBV5-1 to TRBJ1-1; no firm D call. V lost 1 base to trimming and J lost 2 bases, with 6 bases between them. Germline values: CDR1 SGHRS, CDR2 YFSETQ. The CDR3 length is 13 residues. The CDR3 region has the DNA TGCGCCAGCAGCTTGAGGGTTAACACTGAAGCTTTCTTT. Translating gives CASSLRVNTEAFF.

The chain is built from TRBV5-1 and TRBJ2-5; no reliable D call. The length of the CDR3 is 14 residues. With 0 bases removed from V and 1 base from J, the gap between germline ends came to 7 bases. CDR1 and CDR2 from the germline V gene are SGHRS and YFSETQ. The CDR3 region is CASSLAAIQETQYF. DNA for the CDR3: TGCGCCAGCAGCTTGGCGGCAATCCAAGAGACCCAGTACTTC.

The J gene is TRBJ1-5, the V gene TRBV19, with D tentatively TRBD1 (6 bases). Trimming cost V 2 bases and J 7 bases, with 15 bases left between them. Germline V CDR1 and CDR2: LNHDA, SQIVND (reference sequence). CDR3 size: 15 residues. CDR3 region: CASSIKQGQGQPQHF. The CDR3 nucleotides read TGTGCCAGTAGTATAAAACAGGGTCAGGGGCAGCCCCAGCATTTT.

The rearrangement links TRBV6-5 to TRBJ1-6; 7 bases fit TRBD1. The germline CDR1 and CDR2 sequences are MNHEY and SVGAGI. Germline trimming cut 8 bases from V and 9 bases from J; bases unmatched to any gene: 4. CDR3 length equals 12 residues. The CDR3 is CASQTGLSPLHF. In nucleotides, the CDR3 is TGTGCCAGCCAGACAGGGCTTTCACCCCTCCACTTT.

The genes are TRBV5-1 and TRBJ2-5; TRBD1 matches 9 bases. The CDR3 contains 17 residues. Germline V gene sequence: CDR1 SGHRS, CDR2 YFSETQ. Losses at the gene ends were 0 bases for V and 2 bases for J; bases not matched to a gene: 8. The DNA for the CDR3 is TGCGCCAGCAGCTTGGATTGGACAGGGGAACCTCAAGAGACCCAGTACTTC. This sequence encodes CASSLDWTGEPQETQYF.